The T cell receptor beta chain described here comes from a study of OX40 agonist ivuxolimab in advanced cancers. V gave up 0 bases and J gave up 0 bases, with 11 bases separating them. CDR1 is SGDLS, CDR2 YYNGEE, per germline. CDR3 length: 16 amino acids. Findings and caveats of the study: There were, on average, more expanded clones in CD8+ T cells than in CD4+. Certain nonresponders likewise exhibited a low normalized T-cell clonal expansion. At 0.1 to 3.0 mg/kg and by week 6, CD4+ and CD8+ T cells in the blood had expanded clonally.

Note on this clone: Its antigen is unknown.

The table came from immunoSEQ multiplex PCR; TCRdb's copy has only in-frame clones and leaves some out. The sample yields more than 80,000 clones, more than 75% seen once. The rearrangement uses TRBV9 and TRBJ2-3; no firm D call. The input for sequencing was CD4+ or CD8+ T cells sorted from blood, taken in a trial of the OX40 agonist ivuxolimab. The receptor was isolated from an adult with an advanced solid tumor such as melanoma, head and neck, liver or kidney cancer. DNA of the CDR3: TGTGCCAGCAGCGTAGGAGAGATTTCTAGCACAGATACGCAGTATTTT. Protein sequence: CASSVGEISSTDTQYF.